These 24 T cell receptor beta chains were sequenced from one sample in a study of blood T cell repertoires in COVID-19. TCRdb keeps only in-frame clones here, not all; method: immunoSEQ multiplex PCR. This sample has a few hundred thousand clones, with about 90% found just once. The sequencing input was peripheral blood. These receptors were taken from a man aged 35 to 55 with acute or convalescent COVID-19.

The genes are TRBV5-1 and TRBJ2-1; 9 nucleotides line up with TRBD1. The CDR3 covers 17 residues. Germline V lookup: CDR1 SGHRS, CDR2 YFSETQ. The V gene end was trimmed by 0 bases and the J gene end by 7 bases; junction bases not matched to a gene: 11. The CDR3 DNA is TGCGCCAGCAGCTTGGGCCACTACAGGGGGCAGAAGAATGAGCAGTTCTTC. It is translated as CASSLGHYRGQKNEQFF.

The chain combines TRBV10-2 with TRBJ1-2; 7 bases align to TRBD1. With 8 bases clipped from V and 3 bases from J, the junction kept 0 bases outside the gene matches. The CDR3 loop spans 11 amino acids. CDR1 is WSHSY and CDR2 is SAAADI in the germline V gene. Here the CDR3 reads CASGTDYGYTF. In DNA, the CDR3 is TGCGCCAGCGGGACAGACTATGGCTACACCTTC.

V and J are TRBV24-1 and TRBJ2-3, with no clear D. The CDR3 is made up of 13 amino acids. Germline CDR1 is KGHDR and CDR2 is SFDVKD. The V and J ends lost 4 bases and 3 bases respectively, with 7 bases between them. The CDR3 reads CATSERLTDTQYF. The CDR3 nucleotides are TGTGCCACCAGTGAGCGTTTGACAGATACGCAGTATTTT.

The chain combines TRBV5-1 with TRBJ2-7; maybe TRBD1 (5 bases). The V gene lost 4 bases and the J gene lost 2 bases, with 7 bases spanning the gap. The CDR3 runs to 12 residues. Germline V gene lookup returns CDR1 SGHRS and CDR2 YFSETQ. The CDR3 reads CASSQTAYEQYF. The CDR3 coding sequence is TGCGCCAGCAGCCAGACAGCCTACGAGCAGTACTTC.

The chain is built from TRBV4-2 and TRBJ1-2; 10 nucleotides align to TRBD1. This CDR3 is 15 amino acids long. The germline V gene encodes CDR1 LGHNA and CDR2 YNFKEQ. J lost 6 bases, V lost 4 bases, and 8 bases had no gene match. CDR3 bases: TGTGCCAGCAGCCTATTAGGGACAGGGGCTCATGGCTACACCTTC. Its protein is CASSLLGTGAHGYTF.

CDR3 sequence: CASSLCRGRLANTEAFF. DNA of the CDR3: TGCGCCAGCAGTTTATGCAGGGGGCGGTTGGCCAACACTGAAGCTTTCTTT. The chain couples TRBV10-1 to TRBJ1-1, with 8 nucleotides matching TRBD1. V lost 5 bases to trimming and J lost 2 bases; unmatched junction nucleotides: 13. CDR1 and CDR2 from the germline V gene are WNHNN and SYGVQD (reference sequence). The CDR3 covers 17 residues.

This sequence joins TRBV10-2 and TRBJ2-2; tentatively, D is TRBD2 (7 bases). Looked up from germline, CDR1 is WSHSY and CDR2 is SAAADI. V was clipped by 10 bases and J by 2 bases, with 20 bases between them. The CDR3 runs to 16 residues. The CDR3 protein is CAIEGGSRGNTGELFF. Here the CDR3 DNA reads TGCGCCATCGAGGGGGGGTCTCGCGGAAACACCGGGGAGCTGTTTTTT.

The chain is built from TRBV13 and TRBJ2-3, with 9 bases lining up with TRBD2. Trimming cost V 1 base and J 3 bases; bases outside gene matches: 5. CDR1 and CDR2 from the germline V gene are PRHDT and FYEKMQ (reference sequence). The length of the CDR3 is 16 residues. The CDR3 is CASSLAGLAGTDTQYF. CDR3 nucleotides: TGTGCCAGCAGCTTAGCTGGTCTAGCGGGAACAGATACGCAGTATTTT.

V and J are TRBV9 and TRBJ1-6; D perhaps matches TRBD1 (5 bases). The germline V and J ends were trimmed by 0 bases and 10 bases, with 14 bases remaining between them. The CDR3 loop spans 15 amino acids. Germline loops: CDR1 SGDLS, CDR2 YYNGEE. DNA of the CDR3: TGTGCCAGCAGCGTAGAAGGCAGGGTGAGATCACCCCTCCACTTT. This codes for CASSVEGRVRSPLHF.

This clone came up once. This chain joins TRBV28 and TRBJ2-7; TRBD1 matches 8 bases. J lost 6 bases, V lost 5 bases, and 6 bases had no gene match. Germline lookup yields CDR1 MDHEN and CDR2 SYDVKM. The CDR3 runs to 13 residues. This CDR3 is CASSRTGLSEQYF. The CDR3 DNA reads as TGTGCCAGCAGTAGGACAGGGCTCAGCGAGCAGTACTTC. Filled out from reference TRBV28 and TRBJ2-7, the complete variable domain reads DVKVTQSSRYLVKRTGEKVFLECVQDMDHENMFWYRQDPGLGLRLIYFSYDVKMKEKGDIPEGYSVSREKKERFSLILESASTNQTSMYLCASSRTGLSEQYFGPGTRLTVT.

The chain links TRBV18 to TRBJ2-3; 11 bases agree with TRBD1. In germline, CDR1 is KGHSH, CDR2 LQKENI. J lost 6 bases, V lost 8 bases, and 4 bases had no gene match. The CDR3 sequence is 13 residues long. This chain's CDR3 is CASAGTGGDTQYF. CDR3 nucleotides: TGTGCCAGCGCCGGGACAGGGGGTGATACGCAGTATTTT.

The chain recombines TRBV4-3 with TRBJ1-5; weak D call: TRBD1 (6 bases). V was pared by 0 bases and J by 0 bases, with 9 bases between. This CDR3 is 16 amino acids long. Germline V CDR1 and CDR2: LGHNA, YSLEER. CDR3 amino acids: CASSQELGASNQPQHF. The CDR3, as DNA: TGCGCCAGCAGCCAAGAGCTGGGGGCTAGCAATCAGCCCCAGCATTTT.

J is TRBJ2-3 and V is TRBV15; 13 bases are a match to TRBD2. Germline CDR1 and CDR2: LNHNV and YYDKDF (reference sequence). This CDR3 region has 17 residues. The J segment lost 2 bases and the V segment lost 3 bases, leaving 5 bases of the junction unmatched. CDR3 region: CATSSAGTSGDTDTQYF. In nucleotides, the CDR3 is TGTGCCACCAGCAGCGCCGGGACTAGCGGGGACACAGATACGCAGTATTTT.

The chain combines TRBV7-9 with TRBJ1-2, with no clear D. This CDR3 comprises 12 residues. Per the germline V gene, CDR1 is SEHNR and CDR2 is FQNEAQ (reference sequence). Trimming cost V 3 bases and J 7 bases, with 9 bases left between them. This CDR3 reads CASSFAAAGYTF. The CDR3 region has the DNA TGTGCCAGCAGCTTCGCAGCGGCTGGCTACACCTTC.

The rearrangement links TRBV5-1 to TRBJ2-3; a possible D gene is TRBD2 (6 bases). Germline loops: CDR1 SGHRS, CDR2 YFSETQ. The CDR3 has 16 amino acids. The ends were cut back, 4 bases at V and 4 bases at J, with 19 bases in the middle. The CDR3 DNA reads as TGCGCCAGCAGCCGACTGGGGGGTCAGGGCGCAGATACGCAGTATTTT. This codes for CASSRLGGQGADTQYF.

J is TRBJ2-7 and V is TRBV28; possibly TRBD2 for D (6 bases). Trimming took 3 bases from V and 6 from J, leaving 21 bases between them. CDR1 MDHEN and CDR2 SYDVKM come from the germline V gene. The CDR3 loop spans 16 amino acids. This CDR3 reads CASSFPTEGTNAEQYF. Here the CDR3 DNA reads TGTGCCAGCAGTTTCCCCACGGAGGGGACCAATGCCGAGCAGTACTTC.

The J gene is TRBJ2-7, the V gene TRBV10-3; possibly TRBD1 for D (5 bases). The CDR3 has 12 amino acids. In germline, CDR1 is ENHRY, CDR2 SYGVKD. Deletions cut 6 bases from V and 7 bases from J, with 13 bases between. DNA of the CDR3: TGTGCCATCAGGGACACTGCCTGGGAGCAGTACTTC. Encoded protein: CAIRDTAWEQYF.

The rearrangement joins TRBV7-9 to TRBJ2-7; 12 positions match TRBD2. Germline V lookup: CDR1 SEHNR, CDR2 FQNEAQ (reference sequence). The CDR3 covers 15 residues. Trimming removed 5 bases from V and 5 bases from J; junction bases left unmatched: 7. The CDR3 nucleotides are TGTGCCAGCAGCCTTGGACTAGCGGGGCGTCACGAGCAGTACTTC. Translation gives CASSLGLAGRHEQYF.

The V gene is TRBV2, the J gene TRBJ1-6, with a tentative D call TRBD1 (6 bases). Trimming took off 5 bases at V and 6 bases at J, with 11 bases between the two ends. The CDR3 is 14 amino acids. Germline V CDR1 and CDR2: SNHLY, FYNNEI. The CDR3 spells CASSYRARNSPLHF. The CDR3 nucleotides are TGTGCCAGCAGTTACAGGGCTCGTAATTCACCCCTCCACTTT.

The chain combines TRBV7-9 with TRBJ1-1; tentative D call: TRBD1 (5 bases). The CDR3 contains 15 residues. The germline V gene has CDR1 SEHNR and CDR2 FQNEAQ (reference sequence). Trimming took 5 bases from V and 0 from J, leaving 13 bases between them. The CDR3 spells CASSQAGHMNTEAFF. The DNA for the CDR3 is TGTGCCAGCAGCCAAGCAGGGCATATGAACACTGAAGCTTTCTTT.

Turning to this clone: One end of the junction varies from germline; a read error may be responsible. This chain joins TRBV7-7 and TRBJ2-2, with a possible D match to TRBD2 (7 bases). Germline V gene data show CDR1 as SSHAT and CDR2 as FNYEAQ (reference sequence). The CDR3 extends over 15 amino acids. CDR3 loop: CASSRGGANTGELFF. CDR3 DNA sequence: TGTGCTAGCAGTAGGGGGGGCGCGAACACCGGGGAGCTGTTTTTT.

This clone appeared a few times. The rearrangement uses TRBV18 and TRBJ2-7; D ambiguous. CDR1 is KGHSH, CDR2 LQKENI, per germline. The V and J ends lost 9 bases and 2 bases respectively, with 8 bases between them. The CDR3 has 11 residues. The CDR3 DNA reads as TGTGCCAGACAGAGCACCTACGAGCAGTACTTC. This gives the protein CARQSTYEQYF.

The gene calls are TRBV19 and TRBJ1-5; TRBD1 aligns across 7 bases. The V segment lost 6 bases and the J segment 6 bases; nucleotides outside the gene matches: 8. Germline-derived CDR1 and CDR2 are LNHDA and SQIVND (reference sequence). The CDR3 sequence is 14 residues long. Written as DNA, the CDR3 is TGTGCCAGTAGCCCTGGTCAGGGGGTTCAGCCCCAGCATTTT. Translated: CASSPGQGVQPQHF.

The CDR3 is CASSETDRGLGEQYF. The CDR3 DNA is TGCGCCAGCAGTGAAACCGACAGGGGGCTAGGCGAGCAGTACTTC. The chain has TRBV10-1 and TRBJ2-7; 10 positions agree with TRBD1. CDR3 length: 15 amino acids. V was clipped by 3 bases and J by 6 bases; unmatched bases: 8. Germline V gene sequence: CDR1 WNHNN, CDR2 SYGVQD (reference sequence).